This TCR beta chain was captured by sequencing in a study of T cells in Graves' hyperthyroidism and ophthalmopathy. About the study: Blood was drawn when the patient was first diagnosed and still untreated.

Researchers barred patients who had uncontrolled infection, other autoimmune disease, pregnancy or lactation. Template material for amplifying TCR beta CDR3 regions consisted of RNA transcripts. The TCR CDR3 was amplified in a first-round RT-PCR using the HTBI primer set. TCRdb reprocessed the multiplex PCR reads with MiXCR, giving one entry per CDR3 protein. The sample lists roughly 280,000 distinct CDR3 sequences, 17% occurring once. The sample holds a few counts of this clonotype. The CDR3 has 16 amino acids. V lost 1 base and J lost 4; bases outside the gene matches: 6. Germline V lookup: CDR1 SEHNR, CDR2 FQNEAQ (reference sequence).

The sequencing sample was made of blood. This sequence joins TRBV7-9 and TRBJ1-4, with 7 bases aligning to TRBD1. This clonotype was obtained from a woman aged 55-70 years with Graves' ophthalmopathy. CDR3 DNA: TGTGCCAGCAGCTTAGGAATGGGACAGCTTAATGAAAAACTGTTTTTT. This encodes CASSLGMGQLNEKLFF.